This T cell receptor (beta chain) was found in a study of blood T cell repertoires in COVID-19. Whole-study context: The samples span acute and convalescent COVID-19 from the United States, Italy and Spain. T cells, B-cell-depleted T cells, or PBMCs provided the cDNA or gDNA that served as material.

CDR3 length equals 15 residues. V lost 5 bases and J lost 2, with 14 bases in between. In germline, CDR1 is SGHTA, CDR2 FQGNSA. The method was immunoSEQ multiplex PCR; TCRdb's version includes in-frame clones alone and lacks a portion of them. The sample records roughly 250,000 clones, 88% being singletons. The sequencing input was peripheral blood. V and J are TRBV7-2 and TRBJ2-3, with a weak D call TRBD2 (6 bases). The receptor was isolated from a man aged 55 to 70 who had recovered from COVID-19. The CDR3 DNA follows: TGTGCCAGCAGCCCGGACTACCTATCCACAGATACGCAGTATTTT. It codes for CASSPDYLSTDTQYF.